The rows below give T cell receptor beta chains drawn from one sample of a study of T cell responses to AZD1222 COVID-19 vaccine. TCRdb keeps only in-frame clones here, not all; method: immunoSEQ multiplex PCR. This sample carries over 120,000 clones, around nine tenths of them seen once, and the ten largest clones take approximately 1.5%. The starting material was peripheral blood, obtained on day 0 of AZD1222 vaccination. These receptors were obtained from an adult in good health. Each CDR3 is given with its conserved first and last residue. A D gene is named only where the DNA matches it firmly.

J gene: TRBJ2-2; D gene: -; V gene: TRBV19; CDR3 protein: CASSIMVGVSGELFF; CDR3 DNA: TGTGCCAGTAGTATCATGGTGGGGGTCTCCGGGGAGCTGTTTTTT
J gene: TRBJ2-2; D gene: TRBD2; V gene: TRBV7-8; CDR3 protein: CASRPAGASTGELFF; CDR3 DNA: TGTGCCAGCAGGCCAGCGGGAGCTAGCACCGGGGAGCTGTTTTTT
J gene: TRBJ1-2; D gene: -; V gene: TRBV19; CDR3 protein: CASRRSDYGYTF; CDR3 DNA: TGTGCCAGTAGAAGGAGTGACTATGGCTACACCTTC
J gene: TRBJ1-5; D gene: -; V gene: TRBV7-9; CDR3 protein: CASSPTGPGNQPQHF; CDR3 DNA: TGTGCCAGCAGCCCAACAGGGCCTGGCAATCAGCCCCAGCATTTT
J gene: TRBJ2-7; D gene: TRBD2; V gene: TRBV29-1; CDR3 protein: CSVISGTPYEQYF; CDR3 DNA: TGCAGCGTTATTAGCGGGACCCCCTACGAGCAGTACTTC
J gene: TRBJ2-1; D gene: -; V gene: TRBV27; CDR3 protein: CASSLTESSYNEQFF; CDR3 DNA: TGTGCCAGCAGTTTAACAGAGAGCTCCTACAATGAGCAGTTCTTC
J gene: TRBJ2-1; D gene: TRBD2; V gene: TRBV5-6; CDR3 protein: CASSFGLAGNYNEQFF; CDR3 DNA: TGTGCCAGCAGCTTCGGACTAGCGGGGAATTACAATGAGCAGTTCTTC
J gene: TRBJ1-1; D gene: -; V gene: TRBV6-5; CDR3 protein: CASCPFLNTEAFF; CDR3 DNA: TGTGCCAGCTGTCCCTTCCTGAACACTGAAGCTTTCTTT
J gene: TRBJ2-3; D gene: -; V gene: TRBV27; CDR3 protein: CASSYFPGTTQYF; CDR3 DNA: TGTGCCAGCAGCTATTTTCCTGGCACTACGCAGTATTTT
J gene: TRBJ2-7; D gene: -; V gene: TRBV4-1; CDR3 protein: CASSQDGGYEQYF; CDR3 DNA: TGCGCCAGCAGCCAAGATGGGGGGTACGAGCAGTACTTC
J gene: TRBJ1-4; D gene: TRBD1; V gene: TRBV5-6; CDR3 protein: CASSSGTGSNEKLFF; CDR3 DNA: TGTGCCAGCAGCTCTGGGACAGGGTCTAATGAAAAACTGTTTTTT
J gene: TRBJ2-1; D gene: TRBD2; V gene: TRBV11-2; CDR3 protein: CASSSPRASGSRYNEQFF; CDR3 DNA: TGTGCCAGCAGCTCACCTAGGGCTAGCGGGAGTCGGTACAATGAGCAGTTCTTC
J gene: TRBJ1-6; D gene: -; V gene: TRBV15; CDR3 protein: CATSRGGTLGPLHF; CDR3 DNA: TGTGCCACCAGCAGAGGGGGGACCTTGGGACCCCTCCACTTT
J gene: TRBJ2-2; D gene: -; V gene: TRBV18; CDR3 protein: CASSPLLIAAPLTGELFF; CDR3 DNA: TGTGCCAGCTCACCATTATTAATAGCGGCACCTCTCACCGGGGAGCTGTTTTTT
J gene: TRBJ1-1; D gene: -; V gene: TRBV6-1; CDR3 protein: CASSERPARVLMNTEAFF; CDR3 DNA: TGTGCCAGCAGTGAAAGGCCGGCCAGGGTCCTCATGAACACTGAAGCTTTCTTT
J gene: TRBJ2-3; D gene: TRBD2; V gene: TRBV5-4; CDR3 protein: CASSFGTSGRRGTDTQYF; CDR3 DNA: TGTGCCAGCAGCTTCGGGACTAGCGGGAGGAGGGGGACAGATACGCAGTATTTT
J gene: TRBJ1-6; D gene: TRBD1; V gene: TRBV28; CDR3 protein: CASSPRQGGSPLHF; CDR3 DNA: TGTGCCAGCTCTCCTCGACAGGGGGGGTCACCCCTCCACTTT
J gene: TRBJ1-2; D gene: TRBD1; V gene: TRBV28; CDR3 protein: CASSLRTGGYGYTF; CDR3 DNA: TGTGCCAGCAGTTTAAGGACAGGGGGGTATGGCTACACCTTC